These T cell receptor beta chains were read from a single sample in a study of blood T cell repertoires in COVID-19. Sequencing used immunoSEQ multiplex PCR; TCRdb keeps in-frame clones, though not all of them. The table has about 180,000 clones, approximately 87% seen once. The sample taken for sequencing was peripheral blood. The source is an older woman with COVID-19, enrolled during active disease. CDR3s include the opening cysteine and the closing phenylalanine or tryptophan. Fields, in order: J gene, V gene, clone size, D gene, CDR3 DNA, CDR3 protein. A D gene is named only where the DNA matches it firmly. The size entry is marked missing in some rows and otherwise reads once, few, many or a size class.

j_gene: TRBJ2-1; v_gene: TRBV12-2; abundance: -; d_gene: -; CDR3nt: TGTGCAAGTCGCTTCCCCCTAGCGGGAGATCCAGGTGAGCAGTTCTTC; CDR3aa: CASRFPLAGDPGEQFF
j_gene: TRBJ1-2; v_gene: TRBV19; abundance: -; d_gene: -; CDR3nt: TGTGCCAGTAGTATCACAGGGTCTCCTGGCTACACCTTC; CDR3aa: CASSITGSPGYTF
j_gene: TRBJ1-1; v_gene: TRBV3-1/TRBV3-2; abundance: -; d_gene: TRBD1; CDR3nt: TGTGCCAGCAGACGCGGGACAGGGACTATGAACACTGAAGCTTTCTTT; CDR3aa: CASRRGTGTMNTEAFF
j_gene: TRBJ1-6; v_gene: TRBV12-3/TRBV12-4; abundance: -; d_gene: -; CDR3nt: TGTGCCAGTCTTCGGGCCTCGGGGTCACCCCTCCACTTT; CDR3aa: CASLRASGSPLHF
j_gene: TRBJ1-2; v_gene: TRBV25-1; abundance: -; d_gene: -; CDR3nt: TGTGCCAGCAGTGAATATTACCGGGACACTTACTATGGCTACACCTTC; CDR3aa: CASSEYYRDTYYGYTF
j_gene: TRBJ1-6; v_gene: TRBV29-1; abundance: once; d_gene: TRBD1; CDR3nt: TGCAGCGTTGGGGACAGGGCACGTTCACCCCTCCACTTT; CDR3aa: CSVGDRARSPLHF
j_gene: TRBJ1-6; v_gene: TRBV27; abundance: -; d_gene: TRBD1; CDR3nt: TGTGCCAGCAGTCCCCGACAGGGTAATTCACCCCTCCACTTT; CDR3aa: CASSPRQGNSPLHF
j_gene: TRBJ1-1; v_gene: TRBV3-1/TRBV3-2; abundance: -; d_gene: -; CDR3nt: TGTGCCAGCAGCCGACAAATTAGGACTGAAGCTTTCTTT; CDR3aa: CASSRQIRTEAFF
j_gene: TRBJ2-7; v_gene: TRBV27; abundance: -; d_gene: -; CDR3nt: TGTGCCAGCAGTTTAGTAGGCGGCCCCCTTACCTACGAGCAGTACTTC; CDR3aa: CASSLVGGPLTYEQYF
j_gene: TRBJ1-1; v_gene: TRBV7-3; abundance: -; d_gene: TRBD1; CDR3nt: TGTGCCAGCAGCTCGACGGGACAGGGGAGAGTTGAAGCTTTCTTT; CDR3aa: CASSSTGQGRVEAFF
j_gene: TRBJ2-2; v_gene: TRBV6-5; abundance: -; d_gene: TRBD1; CDR3nt: TGTGCCAGCAGTTACGGACAGGTTGGCCCAGGAGGGGAGCTGTTTTTT; CDR3aa: CASSYGQVGPGGELFF
j_gene: TRBJ1-1; v_gene: TRBV5-6; abundance: -; d_gene: -; CDR3nt: TGTGCCAGCAGCTTGGGACGGACAGCGAACACTGAAGCTTTCTTT; CDR3aa: CASSLGRTANTEAFF
j_gene: TRBJ1-2; v_gene: TRBV24-1; abundance: -; d_gene: TRBD1; CDR3nt: TGTGCCACCAGTGAGCTAGGACAGGGAATGTGGAGCTACACCTTC; CDR3aa: CATSELGQGMWSYTF
j_gene: TRBJ2-7; v_gene: TRBV19; abundance: -; d_gene: TRBD1; CDR3nt: TGTGCCAGTAGTCCCGGGACAGGGGGTTACGAGCAGTACTTC; CDR3aa: CASSPGTGGYEQYF
j_gene: TRBJ2-4; v_gene: TRBV6-5; abundance: -; d_gene: -; CDR3nt: TGTGCCAGCAGCGCTAGCTTCGGAGCCAAAAACATTCAGTACTTC; CDR3aa: CASSASFGAKNIQYF
j_gene: TRBJ2-3; v_gene: TRBV9; abundance: -; d_gene: TRBD1; CDR3nt: TGTGCCAGCAGCACATCCCCAGGACAGGGAACCGATACGCAGTATTTT; CDR3aa: CASSTSPGQGTDTQYF
j_gene: TRBJ1-2; v_gene: TRBV6-5; abundance: -; d_gene: TRBD1; CDR3nt: TGTGCCAGCAGAGCTCGGGACAGCTCGAACTATGGCTACACCTTC; CDR3aa: CASRARDSSNYGYTF
j_gene: TRBJ1-3; v_gene: TRBV5-1; abundance: -; d_gene: TRBD1; CDR3nt: TGCGCCAGCAGCATTGGACAGGGGGCTTCTGGAAACACCATATATTTT; CDR3aa: CASSIGQGASGNTIYF
j_gene: TRBJ2-2; v_gene: TRBV19; abundance: -; d_gene: TRBD2; CDR3nt: TGTGCCAGTAGTATAGTTCTCCGGCTAGCGGGAATCCCCGGGGAGCTGTTTTTT; CDR3aa: CASSIVLRLAGIPGELFF
j_gene: TRBJ1-5; v_gene: TRBV19; abundance: few; d_gene: -; CDR3nt: TGTGCCAGTAGGAACAGTCAGATGTATAGCAATCAGCCCCAGCATTTT; CDR3aa: CASRNSQMYSNQPQHF
j_gene: TRBJ2-7; v_gene: TRBV28; abundance: -; d_gene: TRBD2; CDR3nt: TGTGCCAGCAGCTCAACTCGGACTAGCGGGAGTACTTACGAGCAGTACTTC; CDR3aa: CASSSTRTSGSTYEQYF
j_gene: TRBJ2-1; v_gene: TRBV7-9; abundance: -; d_gene: -; CDR3nt: TGTGCCAGCAGCTTGTACAAGGGGGCCTACAATGAGCAGTTCTTC; CDR3aa: CASSLYKGAYNEQFF
j_gene: TRBJ2-3; v_gene: TRBV4-3; abundance: -; d_gene: TRBD2; CDR3nt: TGCGCCAGCAGCCAAGATCAGCGGGAGGGCACAGATACGCAGTATTTT; CDR3aa: CASSQDQREGTDTQYF
j_gene: TRBJ2-7; v_gene: TRBV24-1; abundance: -; d_gene: -; CDR3nt: TGTGCCACCAGTGATTATACCGGGACAACTCCCCACGAGCAGTACTTC; CDR3aa: CATSDYTGTTPHEQYF
j_gene: TRBJ1-5; v_gene: TRBV24-1; abundance: -; d_gene: -; CDR3nt: TGTGCCACCAGTGATTCGGGGGTCCCGAATCAGCCCCAGCATTTT; CDR3aa: CATSDSGVPNQPQHF
j_gene: TRBJ1-2; v_gene: TRBV10-3; abundance: -; d_gene: TRBD1; CDR3nt: TGTGCCATCGGGACAGGGGGTGGCTACACCTTC; CDR3aa: CAIGTGGGYTF
j_gene: TRBJ1-5; v_gene: TRBV18; abundance: -; d_gene: -; CDR3nt: TGTGCCAGCTCTTTTCAGGGAAATCAGCCCCAGCATTTT; CDR3aa: CASSFQGNQPQHF
j_gene: TRBJ1-5; v_gene: TRBV28; abundance: -; d_gene: -; CDR3nt: TGTGCCAGCAGTCTAACCAATCAGCCCCAGCATTTT; CDR3aa: CASSLTNQPQHF
j_gene: TRBJ1-1; v_gene: TRBV6-5; abundance: -; d_gene: -; CDR3nt: TGTGCCAGTGCCCGGACAAACACTGAAGCTTTCTTT; CDR3aa: CASARTNTEAFF
j_gene: TRBJ2-5; v_gene: TRBV6-2/TRBV6-3; abundance: -; d_gene: TRBD2; CDR3nt: TGTGCCAGCAGTTTCGATGGTAGTAGCGGGAGGGGAGAGACCCAGTACTTC; CDR3aa: CASSFDGSSGRGETQYF
j_gene: TRBJ1-1; v_gene: TRBV28; abundance: -; d_gene: -; CDR3nt: TGTGCCAGCAGTATTGAGCAGGCCAAACTTGAAGCTTTCTTT; CDR3aa: CASSIEQAKLEAFF
j_gene: TRBJ2-7; v_gene: TRBV28; abundance: few; d_gene: -; CDR3nt: TGTGCCAGCAGTTTACCACTTTGGTCCTACGAGCAGTACTTC; CDR3aa: CASSLPLWSYEQYF
j_gene: TRBJ1-1; v_gene: TRBV24-1; abundance: -; d_gene: TRBD1; CDR3nt: TGTGCCACCAGTATGACAGGGGGCTCCGGGAACACTGAAGCTTTCTTT; CDR3aa: CATSMTGGSGNTEAFF
j_gene: TRBJ1-1; v_gene: TRBV2; abundance: -; d_gene: TRBD1; CDR3nt: TGTGCCAGCAGTGAGAGGGGAACAGGGGTCGGAAACACTGAAGCTTTCTTT; CDR3aa: CASSERGTGVGNTEAFF
j_gene: TRBJ1-5; v_gene: TRBV30; abundance: -; d_gene: -; CDR3nt: TGTGCCTGGAGTCGGGAAGACTGGCGTCAGCCCCAGCATTTT; CDR3aa: CAWSREDWRQPQHF
j_gene: TRBJ1-1; v_gene: TRBV29-1; abundance: -; d_gene: TRBD1; CDR3nt: TGCAGCGTTAGGACAGGGGGCAGAACTGACACTGAAGCTTTCTTT; CDR3aa: CSVRTGGRTDTEAFF
j_gene: TRBJ2-7; v_gene: TRBV24-1; abundance: -; d_gene: -; CDR3nt: TGTGCCACCAGTGATCCCTTGAGCCCACACGAGCAGTACTTC; CDR3aa: CATSDPLSPHEQYF
j_gene: TRBJ1-4; v_gene: TRBV28; abundance: -; d_gene: -; CDR3nt: TGTGCCAGCAGTTTCAAAGGGGTTAATGAAAAACTGTTTTTT; CDR3aa: CASSFKGVNEKLFF
j_gene: TRBJ1-6; v_gene: TRBV7-8; abundance: once; d_gene: -; CDR3nt: TGTGCCAGCAGCGTGAATGTAGGACTCAAGGCGGGTTCACCCCTCCACTTT; CDR3aa: CASSVNVGLKAGSPLHF
j_gene: TRBJ1-2; v_gene: TRBV13; abundance: -; d_gene: TRBD1; CDR3nt: TGTGCCAGCAGCAGTACAGGGGGAGCCCGAATGGATACCTTC; CDR3aa: CASSSTGGARMDTF
j_gene: TRBJ1-5; v_gene: TRBV30; abundance: -; d_gene: TRBD1; CDR3nt: TGTGCCTGGAGTGTAAAGGGGGGACAGGGCAATCAGCCCCAGCATTTT; CDR3aa: CAWSVKGGQGNQPQHF
j_gene: TRBJ1-4; v_gene: TRBV3-1/TRBV3-2; abundance: -; d_gene: -; CDR3nt: TGTGCCAGCAGCCAAGATCCCGGGGAAAAACTGTTTTTT; CDR3aa: CASSQDPGEKLFF
j_gene: TRBJ2-5; v_gene: TRBV18; abundance: -; d_gene: -; CDR3nt: TGTGCCAGCTCACCATCCGGGTCCGGAGAGACCCAGTACTTC; CDR3aa: CASSPSGSGETQYF
j_gene: TRBJ2-7; v_gene: TRBV12-3/TRBV12-4; abundance: -; d_gene: -; CDR3nt: TGTGCCAGCAGTCCAGGGTCCTTCTACGAGCAGTACTTC; CDR3aa: CASSPGSFYEQYF
j_gene: TRBJ1-1; v_gene: TRBV7-8; abundance: -; d_gene: TRBD1; CDR3nt: TGTGCCAGCAGCGTAGACAGGGACACTGAAGCTTTCTTT; CDR3aa: CASSVDRDTEAFF
j_gene: TRBJ1-1; v_gene: TRBV6-5; abundance: -; d_gene: -; CDR3nt: TGTGCCAGCAGTTATCATCAACAGCTTAACACTGAAGCTTTCTTT; CDR3aa: CASSYHQQLNTEAFF
j_gene: TRBJ2-7; v_gene: TRBV10-3; abundance: -; d_gene: -; CDR3nt: TGTGCCATCAGTGAGTCGGGGACAAGTACCTACGAGCAGTACTTC; CDR3aa: CAISESGTSTYEQYF
j_gene: TRBJ1-5; v_gene: TRBV7-9; abundance: -; d_gene: -; CDR3nt: TGTGCCAGCAGCGACTACCATAGCAATCAGCCCCAGCATTTT; CDR3aa: CASSDYHSNQPQHF
j_gene: TRBJ2-7; v_gene: TRBV7-2; abundance: -; d_gene: TRBD1; CDR3nt: TGTGCCAGCAGCATGGGACAGGGAACGGGGCAGTACTTC; CDR3aa: CASSMGQGTGQYF
j_gene: TRBJ1-1; v_gene: TRBV6-5; abundance: -; d_gene: -; CDR3nt: TGTGCCAGCAGTTTCGGGATGAACACTGAAGCTTTCTTT; CDR3aa: CASSFGMNTEAFF
j_gene: TRBJ1-2; v_gene: TRBV5-6; abundance: -; d_gene: -; CDR3nt: TGTGCCAGCAGTGAACCGGGACAATCTAACTATGGCTACACCTTC; CDR3aa: CASSEPGQSNYGYTF
j_gene: TRBJ2-7; v_gene: TRBV6-5; abundance: few; d_gene: -; CDR3nt: TGTGCCAGCAGTATACAGGGAAACTACGAGCAGTACTTC; CDR3aa: CASSIQGNYEQYF
j_gene: TRBJ2-7; v_gene: TRBV19; abundance: -; d_gene: TRBD2; CDR3nt: TGTGCCAGTAGTAAAATACTAGCGGGAGACGAGCAGTACTTC; CDR3aa: CASSKILAGDEQYF
j_gene: TRBJ2-3; v_gene: TRBV7-3; abundance: -; d_gene: -; CDR3nt: TGTGCCAGCAGCCCCACGGGGGACACAGATACGCAGTATTTT; CDR3aa: CASSPTGDTDTQYF
j_gene: TRBJ2-7; v_gene: TRBV29-1; abundance: -; d_gene: -; CDR3nt: TGCAGCGTTGAAACTGTGACGGGGGCCTACGAGCAGTACTTC; CDR3aa: CSVETVTGAYEQYF